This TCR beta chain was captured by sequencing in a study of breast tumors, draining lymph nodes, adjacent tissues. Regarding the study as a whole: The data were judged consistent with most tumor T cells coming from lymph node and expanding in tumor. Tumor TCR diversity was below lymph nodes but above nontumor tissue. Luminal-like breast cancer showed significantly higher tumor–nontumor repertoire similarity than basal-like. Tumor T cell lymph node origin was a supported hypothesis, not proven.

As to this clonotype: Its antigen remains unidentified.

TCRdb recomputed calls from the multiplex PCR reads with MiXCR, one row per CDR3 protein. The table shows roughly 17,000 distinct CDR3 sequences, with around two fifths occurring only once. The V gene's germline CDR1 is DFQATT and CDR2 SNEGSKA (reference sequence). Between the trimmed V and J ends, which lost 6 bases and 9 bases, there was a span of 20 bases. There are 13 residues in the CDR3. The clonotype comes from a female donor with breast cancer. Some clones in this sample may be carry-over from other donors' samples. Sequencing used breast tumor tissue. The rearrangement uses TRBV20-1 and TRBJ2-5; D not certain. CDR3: CSACRKGEKPQYF. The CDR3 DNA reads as TGCAGTGCCTGCAGAAAAGGAGAGAAGCCCCAGTACTTC.